This is a list of T cell receptor beta chains from one sample in a study of blood T cell repertoires in COVID-19. Assay: immunoSEQ multiplex PCR; the TCRdb copy retains only in-frame clones and omits some. The sample includes 140,000 to 150,000 clones, approximately 80% of them seen just once. Sequencing was done on a sample of peripheral blood. The source of these receptors is a man in his fifties or sixties with active or convalescent COVID-19. Both conserved end residues are part of each CDR3. The D gene is left open where the match is weak. The size field is filled for only some rows; it gives once, few, many or a size class.

D	V	size	J	DNA	CDR3
NA	TRBV6-6	NA	TRBJ2-3	TGTGCCAGCAGTTACATTGCAGGGGGCACAGATACGCAGTATTTT	CASSYIAGGTDTQYF
NA	TRBV6-6	once	TRBJ1-4	TGTGCCAGCAGTTACTCCCCCCAGAGGAGAGAAAAACTGTTTTTT	CASSYSPQRREKLFF
NA	TRBV5-1	few	TRBJ1-4	TGCGCCAGCAGCTTGGAGGCTAGGCAGGGTGGTGAAAAACTGTTTTTT	CASSLEARQGGEKLFF
TRBD1	TRBV28	NA	TRBJ2-1	TGTGCCAGCAGCTACACCGGGACAGGGGTGAATGAGCAGTTCTTC	CASSYTGTGVNEQFF
TRBD1	TRBV28	NA	TRBJ2-7	TGTGCCAGCAGTTTTTACAGGGGACCCTACGAGCAGTACTTC	CASSFYRGPYEQYF
NA	TRBV3-1/TRBV3-2	few	TRBJ1-2	TGTGCCCGCAGGCGGAGAACCTTC	CARRRRTF
TRBD2	TRBV11-2	NA	TRBJ2-7	TGTGCCAGCAGCTTAGAGGCTGGGACTAGCGGGAGGTACGAGCAGTACTTC	CASSLEAGTSGRYEQYF
NA	TRBV7-3	few	TRBJ1-1	TGTGCCAGCAGCACAGACAGATTCACTGAAGCTTTCTTT	CASSTDRFTEAFF
NA	TRBV19	NA	TRBJ1-2	TGTGCCAGTAGTCTCGGGCAGGAGGATGGCTACACCTTC	CASSLGQEDGYTF
NA	TRBV11-1	few	TRBJ2-2	TGTGCCAGCGCCCTGGGGGGAAACACCGGGGAGCTGTTTTTT	CASALGGNTGELFF
NA	TRBV19	NA	TRBJ2-3	TGTGCCAGTAGTATAGGGAGCATAACAGATACGCAGTATTTT	CASSIGSITDTQYF
TRBD2	TRBV4-3	NA	TRBJ2-7	TGCGCCAGCAGCCAGGTAACTAGCGCCTATTACGAGCAGTACTTC	CASSQVTSAYYEQYF
TRBD2	TRBV28	NA	TRBJ2-7	TGTGCCAGCAGTTGGCTAGCGGGAGGGCCGCAGTACTTC	CASSWLAGGPQYF
NA	TRBV2	NA	TRBJ1-4	TGTGCCAGCAGGGCGACAGGCCGTGAAAAACTGTTTTTT	CASRATGREKLFF